Sequencing of this T cell receptor beta chain was carried out in a study of cytomegalovirus exposure and HLA in healthy donors. Turning to this clone: Its antigen is not known.

The protocol was immunoSEQ multiplex PCR, while the TCRdb copy is restricted to in-frame clones and leaves out a portion. The sample lists some 170,000 clones, roughly 86% occurring once. The trim removed 0 bases at V and 5 bases at J, leaving 6 bases unmatched. This CDR3 spans 15 amino acids. Germline CDR1 and CDR2: LGHNA and YSLEER. The study, taken as a whole, reports: The CMV antigen specificity of a few CMV-associated chains was confirmed through in vitro analysis.

The sequenced material came from PBMCs. This TCR came from a man between 25 and 39 years old in good health and CMV-seropositive. V is TRBV4-3 and J is TRBJ1-2; 7 nucleotides match TRBD1. The CDR3 nucleotides are TGCGCCAGCAGCCAAGAGGAGGGGGCTCGGTATGGCTACACCTTC. This gives the protein CASSQEEGARYGYTF.